This T cell receptor (beta chain) was captured in a study of cytomegalovirus exposure and HLA in healthy donors. Points from the study as a whole: There were several of the most significant clusters that appeared linked to common viral pathogens in a later analysis. Some V segments could not be told apart, so they were left out, TRBV6-2 and TRBV6-3 among them.

The trim removed 5 bases at V and 4 bases at J, leaving 10 bases unmatched. CDR1 and CDR2 from the germline V gene are LNHNV and YYDKDF (reference sequence). The CDR3 sequence is 15 residues long. Notes on this clone: Antigen unknown.

Amplification used 60 Vbeta primers and 13 Jbeta primers. Assay: immunoSEQ multiplex PCR; the TCRdb copy retains only in-frame clones and omits some. The table records about 110,000 clones, 60% to 85% of them present only once. The sequencing sample was made of PBMCs. This chain uses TRBV15 with TRBJ1-2; TRBD1 agrees at 7 bases. The receptor's source is a female donor in good health and CMV-seropositive. CDR3 nucleotides: TGTGCCACCAGCTCAAAGGGGGCAGGGTCCTATGGCTACACCTTC. Translating it yields CATSSKGAGSYGYTF.